A selection of T cell receptor beta chains follows, all from one sample in a study of radiation and T cells in renal cell carcinoma. The method was immunoSEQ multiplex PCR; TCRdb's version includes in-frame clones alone and lacks a portion of them. The repertoire holds approximately 110,000 clones, roughly 85% seen once, with approximately 3% in the top ten. Sequenced here: blood, sampled from a patient whose treatment included radiotherapy and nephrectomy. All receptors derive from an older woman with renal cell carcinoma. The CDR3 runs from the conserved cysteine through the conserved F or W. Each record gives: J gene, D gene, clone size, V gene, CDR3 DNA, CDR3 protein. A D gene is named only where the DNA matches it firmly. Expanded clones get a size class; other rows say once, few or many, or leave the size out.

>TRBJ1-5|.|.|TRBV19
TGTGCCAGTAGTATCCCCGGACTGAGCGGCAATCAGCCCCAGCATTTT
CASSIPGLSGNQPQHF
>TRBJ2-2|.|.|TRBV7-9
TGTGCCAGCAGCTTAGAACTCAACACCGGGGAGCTGTTTTTT
CASSLELNTGELFF
>TRBJ1-5|.|.|TRBV5-1
TGCGCCAGCAGCTATACAGGGTTGGATCAGCCCCAGCATTTT
CASSYTGLDQPQHF
>TRBJ2-1|TRBD1|.|TRBV13
TGTGCCAGCAGCCCAACAGGGGACAATGAGCAGTTCTTC
CASSPTGDNEQFF
>TRBJ1-1|.|.|TRBV7-7
TGTGCTAGCAGCCCCTACCAAGGGAGCACTGAAGCTTTCTTT
CASSPYQGSTEAFF
>TRBJ1-1|.|few|TRBV5-1
TGCGCCAGCAGACAGAACTGGGCTGAAGCTTTCTTT
CASRQNWAEAFF
>TRBJ1-5|TRBD1|.|TRBV30
TGTGCCTGGAATTCAGGGGGGGATCAGCCCCAGCATTTT
CAWNSGGDQPQHF
>TRBJ1-1|.|.|TRBV27
TGTGCCAGCAGGACCTGGGAAAATGAAGCTTTCTTT
CASRTWENEAFF
>TRBJ1-6|TRBD1|few|TRBV19
TGTGCCAGTAGTATCGGGACAGTTCCTTCACCCCTCCACTTT
CASSIGTVPSPLHF
>TRBJ1-6|.|.|TRBV30
TGTGCCTGGGGATACGGACAAGGGGAAAATTCACCCCTCCACTTT
CAWGYGQGENSPLHF
>TRBJ1-2|.|.|TRBV7-2
TGTGCCAGCAGCTTAGAGGCCGGCAGGGGAGGCTATGGCTACACCTTC
CASSLEAGRGGYGYTF
>TRBJ1-6|.|few|TRBV12-5
TGTGCTAGTGGTTTGGGTGAGGGTTCACCCCTCCACTTT
CASGLGEGSPLHF
>TRBJ2-5|.|once|TRBV9
TGTGCCAGCAGCGTAGTTCCGCCGGAGCCCCTCGTCGGATATGGGGAGACCCAGTACTTC
CASSVVPPEPLVGYGETQYF
>TRBJ2-7|.|.|TRBV19
TGTGCCAGTGCCGACTCCGGCACCAGCTCCTACGAGCAGTACTTC
CASADSGTSSYEQYF
>TRBJ1-5|.|.|TRBV7-6
TGTGCCAGCAGCCTACCGAATCAGCCCCAGCATTTT
CASSLPNQPQHF
>TRBJ2-7|TRBD1|.|TRBV10-3
TGTGCCATCAGCTCAGACAGGGTCGAGCAGTACTTC
CAISSDRVEQYF
>TRBJ1-2|.|.|TRBV4-3
TGCGCCAGCAGCCAAGAATGGGGGGTAGCTAACTATGGCTACACCTTC
CASSQEWGVANYGYTF
>TRBJ2-7|.|.|TRBV4-2
TGTGCCAGCAGCCACCCATCGCGCGAGCAGTACTTC
CASSHPSREQYF
>TRBJ2-3|.|.|TRBV5-1
TGCGCCAGCAGCTTGGATCGGAGGGCAGATACGCAGTATTTT
CASSLDRRADTQYF
>TRBJ2-3|TRBD2|.|TRBV5-1
TGCGCCAGCAGCTTGGGTGGCGGGGGGGCAGCAGATACGCAGTATTTT
CASSLGGGGAADTQYF
>TRBJ1-2|TRBD1|.|TRBV6-4
TGTGCCAGCAGTGACTCACCCGGACAGGGGCTGGGTGGCTACACCTTC
CASSDSPGQGLGGYTF
>TRBJ2-7|TRBD1|.|TRBV7-6
TGTGCCAGCAGCTTAGAGCCTGACACCGGGACAGGGACCTACGAGCAGTACTTC
CASSLEPDTGTGTYEQYF
>TRBJ2-2|.|few|TRBV7-6
TGTGCCAGCAGCCCCAACGAGGAGCTGTTTTTT
CASSPNEELFF
>TRBJ1-2|.|.|TRBV5-8
TGTGCCAGCAGCGTCTACAGGGTTTCTAACTATGGCTACACCTTC
CASSVYRVSNYGYTF
>TRBJ2-5|TRBD2|.|TRBV10-3
TGTGCCATCAGTGGAGGACTAGCGGGGGACTTGACCCAGTACTTC
CAISGGLAGDLTQYF
>TRBJ2-7|.|.|TRBV6-5
TGTGCCAGCAGTCGCGGGACAGCCGTCCGCGAGCAGTACTTC
CASSRGTAVREQYF
>TRBJ1-2|.|.|TRBV27
TGTGCCAGCAGTTTACGACCGACAGTGGTTGGCTACACCTTC
CASSLRPTVVGYTF
>TRBJ1-2|.|.|TRBV5-1
TGCGCCAGCAGCTTGGGACAGCTCCAGGGCTACACCTTC
CASSLGQLQGYTF
>TRBJ2-3|TRBD2|.|TRBV10-3
TGTGCCGGGAGGGCGTCCCCACGGGATACGCAGTATTTT
CAGRASPRDTQYF
>TRBJ2-6|.|many|TRBV5-8
TGTGCCAGCAGCCTCGACGGCTCTGGGGCCAACGTCCTGACTTTC
CASSLDGSGANVLTF
>TRBJ1-1|.|few|TRBV6-1
TGTGCCAGCAGTCACCATAACACTGAAGCTTTCTTT
CASSHHNTEAFF
>TRBJ1-1|.|.|TRBV11-2
TGTGCCAGCAGTTTAAGACAGTCCAACACTGAAGCTTTCTTT
CASSLRQSNTEAFF
>TRBJ2-1|TRBD1|few|TRBV7-9
TGTGCCAGCAGCTTAGCGGGGACAGGACTTTGGGATGAGCAGTTCTTC
CASSLAGTGLWDEQFF
>TRBJ1-4|TRBD1|.|TRBV5-1
TGCGCCAGCAGCTCCAAGACGTCCCGGGACAGGGATCCTAATGAAAAACTGTTTTTT
CASSSKTSRDRDPNEKLFF
>TRBJ1-4|.|.|TRBV6-5
TGTGCCACTTCACGAGGGTATCCGGAAAAACTGTTTTTT
CATSRGYPEKLFF
>TRBJ2-3|TRBD2|.|TRBV6-5
TGTGCCAGCAGCAAGCGGGGTCTAGGAGATACGCAGTATTTT
CASSKRGLGDTQYF
>TRBJ2-7|TRBD2|.|TRBV7-2
TGTGCCAGCAGCTTAGGATCGAGGACTAGCGGGCCCCGCCCCTACGAGCAGTACTTC
CASSLGSRTSGPRPYEQYF
>TRBJ2-7|TRBD2|.|TRBV5-5
TGTGCCAGCAGCGTAATGACTAGCGGGTTGTACGAGCAGTACTTC
CASSVMTSGLYEQYF
>TRBJ1-1|.|.|TRBV6-1
TGTGCCAGCAGTGAAGCTGAGTTGAACACTGAAGCTTTCTTT
CASSEAELNTEAFF
>TRBJ1-5|.|.|TRBV7-2
TGTGCCAGCAGCGCTCCGGGCAGGGGCAATCAGCCCCAGCATTTT
CASSAPGRGNQPQHF
>TRBJ2-2|TRBD1|.|TRBV5-4
TGTGCCAGCAGCCCCGACAGGGGCCGCAACACCGGGGAGCTGTTTTTT
CASSPDRGRNTGELFF
>TRBJ1-5|TRBD1|.|TRBV19
TGTGCCAGTAGTATATTGTCGGGACAGGGGTCCTTAAGCAATCAGCCCCAGCATTTT
CASSILSGQGSLSNQPQHF
>TRBJ2-1|.|.|TRBV19
TGTGCCAGTAGCTCCCCATATACTGGGGGTACCTACAATGAGCAGTTCTTC
CASSSPYTGGTYNEQFF
>TRBJ2-7|TRBD1|.|TRBV5-1
TGCGCCAGCAGCAGCCCGGACAGGGGCCGCCTCTACGAGCAGTACTTC
CASSSPDRGRLYEQYF
>TRBJ2-7|.|.|TRBV28
TGTGCCATACGGGCCGTTGGCTCCGAGCAGTACTTC
CAIRAVGSEQYF
>TRBJ2-1|TRBD2|few|TRBV20-1
TGCAGTGCGCAAGGACTAGCGAAGTTCTTC
CSAQGLAKFF
>TRBJ2-3|.|few|TRBV11-3
TGTGCCAGCAGCTTAGACAGCACAGATACGCAGTATTTT
CASSLDSTDTQYF